Listed below are T cell receptor beta chains from one sample, sequenced in a study of OX40 agonist ivuxolimab in advanced cancers. Assay: immunoSEQ multiplex PCR; the TCRdb copy retains only in-frame clones and omits some. The table includes some 64,000 clones, approximately 83% detected once. Sequencing used CD4+ or CD8+ T cells sorted from blood, obtained in a trial of the OX40 agonist ivuxolimab. These receptors came from an adult with an advanced solid tumor such as melanoma, head and neck, liver or kidney cancer. CDR3s include the opening cysteine and the closing phenylalanine or tryptophan. Fields, in order: V gene, CDR3 protein.

>TRBV18
CASSAVHYSNQPQHF
>TRBV30
CAWRKRTYEQYF
>TRBV19
CASSIAGTGGDQPQHF
>TRBV7-8
CASSTGLAAYNEQFF
>TRBV27
CASRPGDAGKGNEQYF
>TRBV10-1
CASSESGVDTQYF
>TRBV6-5
CASTYDLSSGNTIYF
>TRBV7-6
CASSLGGTNYGYTF
>TRBV7-8
CASSSRTGRADTQYF
>TRBV6-6
CASSYQGGANTGELFF